This T cell receptor (beta chain) was retrieved from a study of blood T cells in healthy people across ages. Study details: Using template switching, researchers captured about one barcoded beta molecule for each two T cells.

The V end lost 3 bases, the J end lost 3 bases, and 10 bases lay between the germline ends. The CDR3 is 14 amino acids. CDR1 is SGHTA and CDR2 is FQGTGA in the germline V gene. Study-level findings and limits: The unknown donor CMV status may have confounded expanded clonotype changes.

Combining a sample-barcoded 5' primer with a J-beta primer mix, a second PCR ran for roughly 7 to 11 cycles. Samples each returned at least 3 million CDR3-containing paired-end reads. TCRdb processed the 5' RACE reads anew with MiXCR; each CDR3 protein has one entry. The profile shows some 1,800,000 distinct CDR3 sequences, about two fifths of them singletons. On this clonotype: The target antigen is unknown.

The rearrangement links TRBV7-3 to TRBJ2-3; D may match TRBD1 or TRBD2 (5 bases each). The specimen sequenced was blood. This sequence was found in a human donor in good health. CDR3 residues: CASSLWGWTDTQYF. CDR3 sequence (DNA): TGTGCCAGCAGCTTGTGGGGGTGGACAGATACGCAGTATTTT.